Each of the 8 T cell receptor beta chains below was sequenced from the same sample in a study of cytomegalovirus exposure and HLA in healthy donors (dated by TCRdb to 2015 to 2018). The library was built by means of the immunoSEQ multiplex PCR assay. For the multiplex PCR, a mixture combining 60 forward primers for TCR Vbeta segments and 13 reverse primers for TCR Jbeta segments was used. In TCRdb, the immuneACCESS table is reduced to in-frame sequences with V and J assigned. These tables do not hold every clone; where another copy was compared, an unresolved V gene accounts for under half, and the others remain unexplained. The sample records over 45,000 clones, around 81% of which are singletons. The top ten hold about 2.3% of the sample. The sample taken for sequencing was PBMCs. These receptors all come from a boy aged 5-17 years in good health and CMV-seropositive.

This clone is a singleton in its sample. The chain carries TRBV5-4 and TRBJ2-7; the D gene is possibly TRBD2 (6 bases). Per germline, CDR1 SGHNT and CDR2 YYREEE (reference sequence). The CDR3 spans 14 residues. Between the trimmed V and J ends, which lost 7 bases and 1 base, there was a span of 15 bases. The CDR3 sequence: CASGLGGDSYEQYF. CDR3 nucleotides: TGTGCCAGCGGCCTTGGCGGGGATTCCTACGAGCAGTACTTC.

This clone appeared a single time. The rearrangement uses TRBV5-1 and TRBJ1-1; D not resolved. V lost 0 bases and J 5 bases, leaving 14 bases between the germline ends. CDR1 is SGHRS and CDR2 is YFSETQ in the germline V gene. CDR3 length: 15 residues. The CDR3 spells CASSLATRGGTEAFF. As DNA, the CDR3 is TGCGCCAGCAGCTTGGCTACACGGGGAGGGACTGAAGCTTTCTTT. Full variable domain (outside the CDR3, taken from reference TRBV5-1 and TRBJ1-1): KAGVTQTPRYLIKTRGQQVTLSCSPISGHRSVSWYQQTPGQGLQFLFEYFSETQRNKGNFPGRFSGRQFSNSRSEMNVSTLELGDSALYLCASSLATRGGTEAFFGQGTRLTVV.

In nucleotides, the CDR3 is TGTGCCAGCAGTTCACCACGAGGGGGGGTGGACTACGAGCAGTACTTC. Its protein is CASSSPRGGVDYEQYF. The rearrangement joins TRBV6-5 to TRBJ2-7; the D gene is possibly TRBD2 (7 bases). This CDR3 has 16 residues. V shed 4 bases and J shed 3 bases, with 19 bases lying between them. CDR1 is MNHEY and CDR2 is SVGAGI in the germline V gene.

This sequence joins TRBV2 and TRBJ2-5; 7 positions agree with TRBD2. CDR3 length: 15 amino acids. Germline CDR1 SNHLY, CDR2 FYNNEI. Trimming removed 8 bases from V and 6 bases from J; junction bases left unmatched: 15. CDR3 protein: CASSAGLAEGKTQYF. The CDR3 DNA is TGTGCCAGCTCAGCGGGTCTAGCGGAGGGAAAGACCCAGTACTTC.

The chain employs TRBV4-1 and TRBJ1-1; D is ambiguous. Germline V CDR1 and CDR2: MGHRA, YSYEKL. V was shortened by 1 base and J by 2 bases, with 11 bases between the two germline ends. CDR3 length: 15 residues. The CDR3 spells CASSQGPFSNTEAFF. The CDR3 nucleotides are TGCGCCAGCAGCCAAGGCCCTTTCAGTAACACTGAAGCTTTCTTT.

The CDR3 DNA reads TGTGCCAGTAGTTTAATCGCAGATACGCAGTATTTT. This encodes CASSLIADTQYF. The gene calls are TRBV19 and TRBJ2-3, with D unresolved. The CDR3 runs 12 residues. Between the trimmed V and J ends, which lost 5 bases and 4 bases, there was a span of 7 bases. The V gene's germline CDR1 is LNHDA and CDR2 SQIVND (reference sequence).

The table lists this clone with a few counts. Germline and junction disagree at one end, which may indicate a read error. J is TRBJ1-1 and V is TRBV9, with D perhaps TRBD1 (5 bases). This CDR3 comprises 13 residues. Per germline, CDR1 SGDLS and CDR2 YYNGEE. CDR3 bases: TGTGCCGGCAGCGTACTAGGCCGGGGGACGGCTTTCTTT. Residues: CAGSVLGRGTAFF. Complete variable domain (other parts from reference TRBV9 and TRBJ1-1): DSGVTQTPKHLITATGQRVTLRCSPRSGDLSVYWYQQSLDQGLQFLIQYYNGEERAKGNILERFSAQQFPDLHSELNLSSLELGDSALYFCAGSVLGRGTAFFGQGTRLTVV.

The V call is TRBV15, the J call TRBJ2-7, with D perhaps TRBD2 (5 bases). Trimming pared 1 base from V and 5 bases from J, leaving 15 bases between. Germline V gives CDR1 LNHNV, CDR2 YYDKDF (reference sequence). The CDR3 runs to 15 residues. The CDR3 nucleotides are TGTGCCACCAGCAGAGGTCGGGGAAGTCTCAACGAGCAGTACTTC. Amino acids: CATSRGRGSLNEQYF.